The sequence of this TCR beta chain was determined in a study of radiotherapy plus CTLA-4 blockade in lung cancer. About the research overall: The study recorded objective responses in around a sixth of patients and disease control in 25% to 35%.

Study conclusions and caveats: The best prediction of response reportedly came from early blood T cell clone dynamics, with interferon-beta. After treatment with radiotherapy plus ipilimumab, TCR clones that came from the tumor expanded in blood.

Germline V lookup: CDR1 KGHSH, CDR2 LQKENI. V was cut by 6 bases and J by 7 bases, with 15 bases left in between. The CDR3 runs to 13 residues. The repertoire was sequenced with immunoSEQ multiplex PCR; TCRdb's copy has only in-frame clones and lacks some. The sample holds approximately 75,000 clones, approximately 80% seen once. Comments on this clone: Antigen specificity is unknown.

V is TRBV18 and J is TRBJ1-1; D uncertain. The material sequenced was peripheral blood, taken from a patient treated with radiotherapy plus ipilimumab. This TCR was recovered from a human donor with non-small cell lung cancer who had a complete response to radiotherapy plus ipilimumab. CDR3 nucleotides: TGTGCCAGCTCCCGGACGGAGGCTGTTGAAGCTTTCTTT. This encodes CASSRTEAVEAFF.